Presented here are 16 T cell receptor beta chains from one specimen sequenced in a study of post-analysis software for immune sequencing data. Each TCR beta cDNA library carried unique molecular identifiers. TCRdb processed the PCR reads anew with MiXCR; each CDR3 protein has one entry. Of about 760,000 distinct CDR3 sequences listed, 30% are singletons. These TCRs' antigens remain unknown. Whole-study findings and limits: Patients showed TRBV5-6, TRBV5-1 and TRBV20-1 among four to six TRBV segments more frequent than in controls.

The sample comprised blood. These receptors were taken from a girl under 18 with multiple sclerosis.

The chain carries TRBV5-6 and TRBJ2-1; D might be TRBD2 (6 bases). CDR3 length equals 15 residues. Germline lookup yields CDR1 SGHDT and CDR2 YYEEEE. Between the trimmed V and J ends, which lost 1 base and 12 bases, there was a span of 20 bases. CDR3 DNA: TGTGCCAGCAGCTTGAGTTTTCAGGGAGGCGTTGTGCAGTTCTTC. Translating gives CASSLSFQGGVVQFF. Full variable domain (outside the CDR3, taken from reference TRBV5-6 and TRBJ2-1): DAGVTQSPTHLIKTRGQQVTLRCSPKSGHDTVSWYQQALGQGPQFIFQYYEEEERQRGNFPDRFSGHQFPNYSSELNVNALLLGDSALYLCASSLSFQGGVVQFFGPGTRLTVL.

This clonotype came up a few times. The J gene is TRBJ2-1, the V gene TRBV29-1; D possibly corresponds to TRBD1 (6 bases). V lost 7 bases and J lost 1, with 14 bases in between. In germline, CDR1 is SQVTM, CDR2 ANQGSEA. The CDR3 runs 14 residues. CDR3 region: CSGNRVGSYNEQFF. The CDR3 DNA reads TGCAGCGGGAACAGGGTAGGGTCCTACAATGAGCAGTTCTTC.

This clonotype was seen more than once but under ten times. The rearrangement joins TRBV5-5 to TRBJ1-2; 7 bases match TRBD1. The CDR3 contains 13 residues. Looked up from germline, CDR1 is SGHKS and CDR2 is YYEKEE (reference sequence). V trimming: 4 bases; J trimming: 7 bases; junction bases outside the gene matches: 7. CDR3 amino acids: CASSHRGQFGYTF. In DNA form, the CDR3 reads TGTGCCAGCAGCCATAGGGGACAGTTTGGCTACACCTTC.

This clonotype showed up just a few times. This chain uses TRBV5-1 with TRBJ2-3; D ambiguous. The CDR3 consists of 14 residues. CDR1 and CDR2 (germline): SGHRS, YFSETQ. Trimming removed 3 bases at V and 3 bases at J, with 11 bases between. CDR3 nucleotide sequence: TGCGCCAGCAGCTCAGGTCCCGCGACAGATACGCAGTATTTT. Protein sequence: CASSSGPATDTQYF.

This clonotype turned up a few times. The chain has TRBV5-1 and TRBJ1-1; D is perhaps TRBD1 (6 bases). Trimming cost V 0 bases and J 0 bases, with 12 bases left between them. Germline CDR1 reads SGHRS; CDR2 reads YFSETQ. The CDR3 totals 16 residues. The CDR3 coding sequence is TGCGCCAGCAGCTTGGCCGACAGGAACATGAACACTGAAGCTTTCTTT. It encodes CASSLADRNMNTEAFF. Complete variable domain (other parts from reference TRBV5-1 and TRBJ1-1): KAGVTQTPRYLIKTRGQQVTLSCSPISGHRSVSWYQQTPGQGLQFLFEYFSETQRNKGNFPGRFSGRQFSNSRSEMNVSTLELGDSALYLCASSLADRNMNTEAFFGQGTRLTVV.

The chain uses TRBV2 and TRBJ2-5, with 10 bases fitting TRBD2. Germline assignment: CDR1 SNHLY and CDR2 FYNNEI. The junction had 20 bases not matched to a gene; V was cut back by 5 bases and J by 11 bases. The length of the CDR3 is 17 residues. For the CDR3, the DNA is TGTGCCAGCAGTCGTTATAGCGGGAGGACCCCCTACAATGAGCAGTACTTC. Its translation is CASSRYSGRTPYNEQYF.

This sequence joins TRBV10-3 and TRBJ2-7; 7 bases fit TRBD1. V lost 7 bases, J lost 3 bases, and 6 bases stayed unmatched. The germline CDR1 and CDR2 sequences are ENHRY and SYGVKD. The CDR3 has 13 residues. The CDR3 bases are TGTGCCATCAAGGGGGCGATAAACTACGAGCAGTACTTC. It yields the protein CAIKGAINYEQYF.

This rearrangement joins TRBV28 to TRBJ2-5; the D gene could be TRBD1 or TRBD2 (5 bases each). The CDR3 has 16 amino acids. Germline CDR1 MDHEN, CDR2 SYDVKM. V dropped 5 bases and J dropped 5 bases, with 21 bases sitting between them. The CDR3 sequence: CASSLWAPGRMETQYF. The CDR3 DNA follows: TGTGCCAGCAGTCTGTGGGCCCCGGGGCGCATGGAGACCCAGTACTTC.

This clonotype was recorded a few times. The J gene is TRBJ1-5, the V gene TRBV4-1; D possibly corresponds to TRBD1 (5 bases). The germline CDR1 and CDR2 sequences are MGHRA and YSYEKL. V lost 2 bases, J lost 9 bases, and 17 bases lay in between. The CDR3 has 15 amino acids. CDR3 region: CASSQRDRTRGPQHF. In DNA, the CDR3 is TGCGCCAGCAGCCAACGGGACCGGACTCGGGGGCCCCAGCATTTT.

This clonotype has a handful of counts. The chain uses TRBV12-3 or TRBV12-4 and TRBJ1-5; the D gene is possibly TRBD1 (6 bases). V was pared by 10 bases and J by 5 bases, with 21 bases between. The CDR3 contains 15 residues. The chain's CDR3 is CATRSGQGSDQPQHF. The CDR3 DNA sequence: TGTGCCACCCGGAGTGGGCAGGGGAGTGATCAGCCCCAGCATTTT.

This clonotype was recorded a few times. V is TRBV20-1 and J is TRBJ1-5, with a possible D match to TRBD1 (5 bases). V lost 5 bases, J lost 5 bases, and 13 bases lay in between. Germline CDR1 is DFQATT and CDR2 is SNEGSKA (reference sequence). The CDR3 spans 13 residues. CDR3 loop: CSAARQTDQPQHF. The CDR3 DNA reads as TGCAGTGCTGCTAGACAGACCGATCAGCCCCAGCATTTT.

CDR3 in DNA: TGTGCCAGCAGCCCCAGGACAGGGTTGGGGGATACGCAGTATTTT. This sequence encodes CASSPRTGLGDTQYF. V gene TRBV5-5 combines with J gene TRBJ2-3, with 8 bases identical to TRBD1. In germline, CDR1 is SGHKS, CDR2 YYEKEE (reference sequence). J gave up 6 bases and V 4 bases, and 10 bases lay outside the gene matches. The CDR3 sequence is 15 residues long.

The DNA for the CDR3 is TGCGCCAGCAGCTTGGGGCACGAACCCTACGAGCAGTACTTC. Encoded protein: CASSLGHEPYEQYF. V gene TRBV5-1 combines with J gene TRBJ2-7; no clear D gene. This CDR3 spans 14 amino acids. Germline V gene data show CDR1 as SGHRS and CDR2 as YFSETQ. The V and J ends lost 0 bases and 2 bases respectively, with 9 bases between them. Drawing the rest from reference TRBV5-1 and TRBJ2-7, the complete variable domain is KAGVTQTPRYLIKTRGQQVTLSCSPISGHRSVSWYQQTPGQGLQFLFEYFSETQRNKGNFPGRFSGRQFSNSRSEMNVSTLELGDSALYLCASSLGHEPYEQYFGPGTRLTVT.

CDR3 nucleotides: TGTGCCAGCTCACCCCTAACAGGCGCCGGGGGCTACACCTTC. Residues: CASSPLTGAGGYTF. This rearrangement joins TRBV18 to TRBJ1-2, with D possibly being TRBD1 (5 bases). V was cut by 3 bases and J by 8 bases, with 16 bases left in between. The CDR3 is made up of 14 amino acids. The germline V gene has CDR1 KGHSH and CDR2 LQKENI.

This clonotype was recorded a few times. The gene calls are TRBV20-1 and TRBJ2-7; D remains ambiguous. The CDR3 sequence is 14 residues long. Per the germline V gene, CDR1 is DFQATT and CDR2 is SNEGSKA (reference sequence). The ends were cut back, 0 bases at V and 4 bases at J, with 13 bases in the middle. CDR3 amino acids: CSARDLDELYEQYF. The CDR3 coding sequence is TGCAGTGCTAGAGATCTTGACGAATTGTACGAGCAGTACTTC.

This chain joins TRBV18 and TRBJ1-5; D is unclear. The CDR3 covers 15 residues. Germline lookup yields CDR1 KGHSH and CDR2 LQKENI. Trimming removed 2 bases from V and 7 bases from J, with 15 bases in between. This CDR3 reads CASSPSVGDSQPQHF. CDR3 DNA: TGTGCCAGCTCACCATCGGTCGGGGATAGCCAGCCCCAGCATTTT.